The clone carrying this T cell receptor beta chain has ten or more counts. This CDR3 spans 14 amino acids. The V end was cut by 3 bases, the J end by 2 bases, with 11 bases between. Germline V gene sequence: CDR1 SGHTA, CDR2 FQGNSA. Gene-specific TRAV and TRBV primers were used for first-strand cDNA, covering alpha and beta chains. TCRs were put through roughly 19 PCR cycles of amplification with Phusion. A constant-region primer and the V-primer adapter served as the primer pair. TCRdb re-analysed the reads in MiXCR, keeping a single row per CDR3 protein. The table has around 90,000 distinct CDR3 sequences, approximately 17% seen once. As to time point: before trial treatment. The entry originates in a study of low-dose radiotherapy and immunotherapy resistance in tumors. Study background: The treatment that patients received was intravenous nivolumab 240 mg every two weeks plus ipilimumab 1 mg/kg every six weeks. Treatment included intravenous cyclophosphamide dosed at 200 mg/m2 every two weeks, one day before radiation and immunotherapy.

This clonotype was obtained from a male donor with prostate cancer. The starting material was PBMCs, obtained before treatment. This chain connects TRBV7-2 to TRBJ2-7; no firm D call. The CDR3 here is CASSLDGGPYEQYF. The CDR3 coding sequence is TGTGCCAGCAGCTTGGATGGCGGCCCCTACGAGCAGTACTTC. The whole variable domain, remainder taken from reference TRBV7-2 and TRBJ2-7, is GAGVSQSPSNKVTEKGKDVELRCDPISGHTALYWYRQSLGQGLEFLIYFQGNSAPDKSGLPSDRFSAERTGGSVSTLTIQRTQQEDSAVYLCASSLDGGPYEQYFGPGTRLTVT.